This T cell receptor (beta chain) was sequenced during a study of cytomegalovirus exposure and HLA in healthy donors. The CDR3 loop spans 15 amino acids. Per germline, CDR1 SGHRS and CDR2 YFSETQ. The V end was cut by 8 bases, the J end by 4 bases, with 22 bases between. Findings and limits, study-wide: A later analysis by the authors found several of the most significant clusters apparently linked to common viral pathogens.

This clone has only a few counts. Its target is unknown. Amplification used 60 Vbeta primers and 13 Jbeta primers. Data came from immunoSEQ multiplex PCR; TCRdb stores just in-frame clones and leaves some out. The table includes 210,000 or so clones, about 80% detected once. The sample consisted of PBMCs. This TCR was recovered from a girl aged 10 to 17 in good health and CMV-seronegative. The chain joins TRBV5-1 to TRBJ2-7; no clear D. The CDR3 reads CASFFKQKAAYEQYF. CDR3 in DNA: TGCGCCAGTTTTTTCAAGCAGAAGGCGGCATACGAGCAGTACTTC.